This T cell receptor (beta chain) was profiled in a study of T cell responses to AZD1222 COVID-19 vaccine. Clones were read by immunoSEQ multiplex PCR, and TCRdb kept only the in-frame ones, dropping some. The top ten clones hold 8.5% to 14% of a sample with 100,000 to 150,000 clones, 85% to 90% of them seen once. As regards this clone: Its target is not known.

Study findings and constraints: There were repertoire samples only from the period after the peak T cell response. Mostly white British, mostly female donors; authors suggested clonal diversity may be underestimated. Close to half of spike-specific TCRs reportedly recognize unmutated variant regions.

The CDR3 runs to 14 residues. Trimming shortened V by 2 bases and J by 1 base, and 8 bases separated the two germline ends. Germline CDR1 KGHSH, CDR2 LQKENI. The V call is TRBV18, the J call TRBJ2-5; D unclear. Sequenced material: peripheral blood, taken on day 0 of MenACWY control vaccination. The receptor was derived from an adult in good health. CDR3 amino acids: CASSPENAQETQYF. The CDR3 DNA is TGTGCCAGCTCACCAGAGAACGCCCAAGAGACCCAGTACTTC.